A single sample is the source of the 13 T cell receptor beta chains below, sequenced in a study of graft-versus-host responses after intestinal transplantation. Data came from immunoSEQ multiplex PCR; TCRdb stores just in-frame clones and leaves some out. The profile shows around 45,000 clones, about 95% of them singletons. The sample in question was PBMCs, obtained more than 310 days after intestinal transplant. Receptor source: a human patient who received an intestinal transplant, so some T cells may come from the graft donor.

The chain couples TRBV11-2 to TRBJ1-1; D is undetermined. V shed 5 bases and J shed 1 base, with 8 bases lying between them. Germline CDR1 is SGHAT and CDR2 is FQNNGV. This CDR3 is 13 amino acids long. This CDR3 reads CASSQRANTEAFF. Written as DNA, the CDR3 is TGTGCCAGCAGCCAGCGAGCGAACACTGAAGCTTTCTTT.

The chain combines TRBV9 with TRBJ2-1; 9 nucleotides agree with TRBD2. Germline-derived CDR1 and CDR2 are SGDLS and YYNGEE. The trim removed 4 bases at V and 5 bases at J, leaving 7 bases unmatched. The CDR3 totals 15 residues. The CDR3, as DNA: TGTGCCAGCAGCCCCCGGACTAGCGAAGACAATGAGCAGTTCTTC. Its translation: CASSPRTSEDNEQFF.

V gene TRBV11-1 combines with J gene TRBJ2-2; TRBD2 agrees at 8 bases. The germline V gene has CDR1 SGHAT and CDR2 FQDESV (reference sequence). The CDR3 length is 15 residues. V trimming: 6 bases; J trimming: 4 bases; junction bases outside the gene matches: 7. The CDR3 sequence is CASSSGLAVTGELFF. As DNA, the CDR3 is TGTGCCAGCAGTTCTGGACTAGCAGTCACCGGGGAGCTGTTTTTT.

V usage is TRBV6-5 and J usage is TRBJ2-7, with D possibly being TRBD1 (6 bases). This CDR3 is 14 amino acids long. CDR1 and CDR2 from the germline V gene are MNHEY and SVGAGI. Trimming took 6 bases from V and 0 from J, leaving 12 bases between them. This CDR3 is CASSYRESSYEQYF. The CDR3 DNA follows: TGTGCCAGCAGCTACAGGGAGAGCTCCTACGAGCAGTACTTC.

The chain joins TRBV11-2 to TRBJ1-2; D may be TRBD1 (5 bases). The V end was cut by 0 bases, the J end by 12 bases, with 14 bases between. CDR1 and CDR2 (germline): SGHAT, FQNNGV. This CDR3 has 13 residues. The CDR3 spells CASSLEQGSGDTF. The CDR3 coding sequence is TGTGCCAGCAGCTTAGAGCAGGGTTCCGGAGACACCTTC.

V and J are TRBV5-4 and TRBJ1-5; TRBD1 agrees at 11 bases. The germline CDR1 and CDR2 sequences are SGHNT and YYREEE (reference sequence). V dropped 3 bases and J dropped 2; count of bases not matched to a gene: 1. CDR3 length equals 15 residues. The CDR3 sequence is CASSWGQGGNQPQHF. The DNA of the CDR3 is TGTGCCAGCAGCTGGGGACAGGGGGGCAATCAGCCCCAGCATTTT.

The chain joins TRBV5-6 to TRBJ2-7, with D possibly being TRBD1 or TRBD2 (5 bases each). The V end lost 1 base, the J end lost 0 bases, and 8 bases lay between the germline ends. Germline lookup yields CDR1 SGHDT and CDR2 YYEEEE. The CDR3 extends over 14 amino acids. The CDR3 protein is CASSLLGDSYEQYF. CDR3 in DNA: TGTGCCAGCAGCTTGTTGGGGGACTCCTACGAGCAGTACTTC.

This CDR3 reads CASGREYEQYF. CDR3 nucleotide sequence: TGTGCCAGCGGGAGGGAATACGAGCAGTACTTC. The chain is built from TRBV2 and TRBJ2-7, with TRBD2 matching over 7 bases. Germline assignment: CDR1 SNHLY and CDR2 FYNNEI. The trim removed 8 bases at V and 4 bases at J, leaving 2 bases unmatched. This CDR3 contains 11 residues. Drawing the rest from reference TRBV2 and TRBJ2-7, the complete variable domain is EPEVTQTPSHQVTQMGQEVILRCVPISNHLYFYWYRQILGQKVEFLVSFYNNEISEKSEIFDDQFSVERPDGSNFTLKIRSTKLEDSAMYFCASGREYEQYFGPGTRLTVT.

The rearrangement links TRBV6-5 to TRBJ2-3; D is undetermined. This CDR3 contains 14 residues. Deletions cut 4 bases from V and 2 bases from J, with 10 bases between. Germline CDR1 is MNHEY and CDR2 is SVGAGI. Here the CDR3 reads CASSLFTATDTQYF. The CDR3 DNA follows: TGTGCCAGCAGTTTGTTCACAGCCACAGATACGCAGTATTTT.

A note on this clone: Additional DNA sequences in this sample encode the identical CDR3. CDR3: CASSSAGTSRYNEQFF. DNA for the CDR3: TGTGCCAGCAGTTCGGCCGGGACTAGCAGATACAATGAGCAGTTCTTC. The V gene is TRBV28, the J gene TRBJ2-1; the match to TRBD2 covers 9 bases. The germline V gene has CDR1 MDHEN and CDR2 SYDVKM. The CDR3 consists of 16 residues. Trimming at V came to 4 bases and at J to 4 bases, leaving 8 bases not matched to a gene.

V is TRBV5-4 and J is TRBJ2-7; D is unresolved. The CDR3 runs to 12 residues. In germline, CDR1 is SGHNT, CDR2 YYREEE (reference sequence). V lost 0 bases, J lost 6 bases, and 7 bases lay in between. Here the CDR3 reads CASSLGRSEQYF. The DNA of the CDR3 is TGTGCCAGCAGCTTGGGTCGCTCCGAGCAGTACTTC.

This sequence joins TRBV27 and TRBJ1-5; the D gene is possibly TRBD1 (5 bases). With 1 base removed from V and 0 bases from J, the gap between germline ends came to 16 bases. Germline CDR1 MNHEY, CDR2 SMNVEV (reference sequence). The CDR3 runs to 18 residues. In DNA, the CDR3 is TGTGCCAGCAGTTTATTCCCCCGGGGACTTAGTAGCAATCAGCCCCAGCATTTT. Translating gives CASSLFPRGLSSNQPQHF.

This clone showed up just once. The chain links TRBV28 to TRBJ2-7, with D tentatively TRBD2 (5 bases). The CDR3 contains 15 residues. Germline V lookup: CDR1 MDHEN, CDR2 SYDVKM. Trimming cost V 1 base and J 5 bases, with 15 bases left between them. DNA for the CDR3: TGTGCCAGCAGTTTATTGGTTTCGGGGTCGGACGAGCAGTACTTC. It is translated as CASSLLVSGSDEQYF.